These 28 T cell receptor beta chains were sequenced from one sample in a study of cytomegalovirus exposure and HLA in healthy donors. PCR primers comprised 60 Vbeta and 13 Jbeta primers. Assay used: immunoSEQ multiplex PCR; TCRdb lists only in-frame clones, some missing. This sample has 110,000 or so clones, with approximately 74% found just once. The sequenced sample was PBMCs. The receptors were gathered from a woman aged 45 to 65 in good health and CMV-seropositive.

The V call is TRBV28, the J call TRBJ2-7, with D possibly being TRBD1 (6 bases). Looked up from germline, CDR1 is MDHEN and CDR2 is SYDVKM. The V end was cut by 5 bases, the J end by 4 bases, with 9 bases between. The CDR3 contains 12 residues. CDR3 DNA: TGTGCCAGCAGTGTTACAGGGTACGAGCAGTACTTC. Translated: CASSVTGYEQYF.

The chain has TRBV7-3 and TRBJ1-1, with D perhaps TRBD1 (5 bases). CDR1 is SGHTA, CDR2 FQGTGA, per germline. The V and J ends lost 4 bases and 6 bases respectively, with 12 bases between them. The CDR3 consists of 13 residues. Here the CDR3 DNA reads TGTGCCAGCAGCTACGGGACTCACGCTGAAGCTTTCTTT. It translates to CASSYGTHAEAFF.

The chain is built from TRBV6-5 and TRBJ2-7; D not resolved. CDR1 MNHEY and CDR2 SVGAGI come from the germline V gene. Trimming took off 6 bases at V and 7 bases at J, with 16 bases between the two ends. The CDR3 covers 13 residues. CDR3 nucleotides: TGTGCCAGCAGGGCCGGGTCTACGGGTGAGCAGTACTTC. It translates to CASRAGSTGEQYF.

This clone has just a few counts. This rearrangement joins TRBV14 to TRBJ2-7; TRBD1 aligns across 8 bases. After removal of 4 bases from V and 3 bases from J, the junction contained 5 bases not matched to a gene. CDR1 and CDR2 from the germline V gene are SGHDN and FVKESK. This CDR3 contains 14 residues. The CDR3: CASSPGQGFYEQYF. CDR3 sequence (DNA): TGTGCCAGCAGCCCCGGACAGGGCTTCTACGAGCAGTACTTC. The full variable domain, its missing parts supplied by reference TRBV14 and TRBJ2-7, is EAGVTQFPSHSVIEKGQTVTLRCDPISGHDNLYWYRRVMGKEIKFLLHFVKESKQDESGMPNNRFLAERTGGTYSTLKVQPAELEDSGVYFCASSPGQGFYEQYFGPGTRLTVT.

The DNA for the CDR3 is TGCGCCAGCAGCTTGGGTACCACCACCAGCGGGGAGCTGTTTTTT. Protein sequence: CASSLGTTTSGELFF. This chain connects TRBV5-1 to TRBJ2-2; D is ambiguous. Trimming cost V 0 bases and J 7 bases, with 13 bases left between them. The CDR3 length is 15 residues. Germline V gene data show CDR1 as SGHRS and CDR2 as YFSETQ.

Here the CDR3 reads CASRGLDGYNSPLHF. The CDR3 DNA reads as TGTGCCAGTAGAGGCCTCGACGGGTATAATTCACCCCTCCACTTT. The V call is TRBV19, the J call TRBJ1-6; D gene ambiguous. This CDR3 is built from 15 residues. The V end lost 6 bases, the J end lost 4 bases, and 13 bases lay between the germline ends. Germline CDR1 is LNHDA and CDR2 is SQIVND (reference sequence).

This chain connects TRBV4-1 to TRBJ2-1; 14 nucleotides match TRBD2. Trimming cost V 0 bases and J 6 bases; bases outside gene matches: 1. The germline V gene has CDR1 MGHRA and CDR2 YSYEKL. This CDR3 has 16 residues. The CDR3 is CASSQEGTSGGNEQFF. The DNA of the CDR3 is TGCGCCAGCAGCCAAGAAGGGACTAGCGGGGGCAATGAGCAGTTCTTC.

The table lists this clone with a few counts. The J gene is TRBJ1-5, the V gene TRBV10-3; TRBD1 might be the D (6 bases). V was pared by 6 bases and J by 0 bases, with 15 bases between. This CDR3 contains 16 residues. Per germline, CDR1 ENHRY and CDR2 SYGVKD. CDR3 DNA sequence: TGTGCCATCAGCGCTGGGGGGGCCGATAGCAATCAGCCCCAGCATTTT. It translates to CAISAGGADSNQPQHF.

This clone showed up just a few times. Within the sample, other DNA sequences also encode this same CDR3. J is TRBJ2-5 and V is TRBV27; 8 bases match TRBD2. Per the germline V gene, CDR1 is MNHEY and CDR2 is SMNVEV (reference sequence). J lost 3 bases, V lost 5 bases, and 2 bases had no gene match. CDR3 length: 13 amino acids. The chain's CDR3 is CASSPTSEETQYF. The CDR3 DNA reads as TGTGCCAGCAGTCCGACTAGCGAAGAGACCCAGTACTTC.

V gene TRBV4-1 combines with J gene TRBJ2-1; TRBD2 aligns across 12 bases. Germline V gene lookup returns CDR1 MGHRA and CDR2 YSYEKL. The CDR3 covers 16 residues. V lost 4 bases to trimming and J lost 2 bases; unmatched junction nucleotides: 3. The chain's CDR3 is CASSRLAGVAYNEQFF. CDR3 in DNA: TGCGCCAGCAGCCGACTAGCGGGAGTCGCCTACAATGAGCAGTTCTTC.

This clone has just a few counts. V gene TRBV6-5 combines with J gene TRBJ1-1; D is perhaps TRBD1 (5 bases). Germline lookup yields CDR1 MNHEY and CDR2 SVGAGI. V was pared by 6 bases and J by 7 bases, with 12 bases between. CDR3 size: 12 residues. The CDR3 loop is CASSPDSFEAFF. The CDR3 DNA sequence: TGTGCCAGCAGCCCCGACAGCTTTGAAGCTTTCTTT.

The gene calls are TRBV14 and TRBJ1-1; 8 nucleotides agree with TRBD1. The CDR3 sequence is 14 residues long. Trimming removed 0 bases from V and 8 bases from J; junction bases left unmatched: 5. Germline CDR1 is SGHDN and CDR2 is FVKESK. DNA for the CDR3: TGTGCCAGCAGCCAAGATTCAACAGGGGGAGAAGCTTTCTTT. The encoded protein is CASSQDSTGGEAFF.

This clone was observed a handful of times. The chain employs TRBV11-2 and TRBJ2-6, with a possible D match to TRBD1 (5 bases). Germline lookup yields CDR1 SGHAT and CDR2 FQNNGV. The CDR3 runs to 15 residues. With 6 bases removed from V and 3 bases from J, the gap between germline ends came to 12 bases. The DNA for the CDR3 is TGTGCCAGCAGTCCTCAGGGTAGTGGGGCCAACGTCCTGACTTTC. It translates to CASSPQGSGANVLTF. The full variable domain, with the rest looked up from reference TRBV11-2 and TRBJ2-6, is EAGVAQSPRYKIIEKRQSVAFWCNPISGHATLYWYQQILGQGPKLLIQFQNNGVVDDSQLPKDRFSAERLKGVDSTLKIQPAKLEDSAVYLCASSPQGSGANVLTFGAGSRLTVL.

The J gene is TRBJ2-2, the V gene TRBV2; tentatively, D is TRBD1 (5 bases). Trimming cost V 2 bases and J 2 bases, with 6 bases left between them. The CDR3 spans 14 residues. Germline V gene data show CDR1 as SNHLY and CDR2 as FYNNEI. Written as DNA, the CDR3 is TGTGCCAGCAGTGAACAGGGCAACACCGGGGAGCTGTTTTTT. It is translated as CASSEQGNTGELFF.

The CDR3 DNA follows: TGTGCCAGCAGTGACAGGGATGGCTACACCTTC. It is translated as CASSDRDGYTF. The chain carries TRBV6-1 and TRBJ1-2; TRBD1 might be the D (5 bases). Germline values: CDR1 MNHNS, CDR2 SASEGT. Trimming took off 3 bases at V and 6 bases at J, with 5 bases between the two ends. The CDR3 consists of 11 residues.

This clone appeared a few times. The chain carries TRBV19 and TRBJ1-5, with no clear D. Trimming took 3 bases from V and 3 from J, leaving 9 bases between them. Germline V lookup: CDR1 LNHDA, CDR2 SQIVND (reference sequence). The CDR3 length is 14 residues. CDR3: CASSITGSNQPQHF. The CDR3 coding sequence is TGTGCCAGTAGTATTACCGGGTCCAATCAGCCCCAGCATTTT.

The CDR3 here is CASSSSSREGETQYF. The CDR3 DNA sequence: TGTGCCAGCAGCTCCAGTTCTAGGGAGGGGGAGACCCAGTACTTC. The chain links TRBV7-3 to TRBJ2-5; 7 bases map to TRBD2. Germline V gene sequence: CDR1 SGHTA, CDR2 FQGTGA. CDR3 length: 15 amino acids. J was trimmed by 5 bases and V by 4 bases; bases with no gene match: 10.

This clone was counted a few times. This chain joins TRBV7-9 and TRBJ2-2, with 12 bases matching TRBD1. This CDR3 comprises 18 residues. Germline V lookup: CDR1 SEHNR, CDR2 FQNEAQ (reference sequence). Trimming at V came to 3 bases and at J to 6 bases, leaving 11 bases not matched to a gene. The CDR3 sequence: CASSFPLPGQGASGELFF. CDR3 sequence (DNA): TGTGCCAGCAGCTTCCCCTTACCGGGACAGGGGGCATCCGGGGAGCTGTTTTTT. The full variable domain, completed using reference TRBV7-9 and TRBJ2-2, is DTGVSQNPRHKITKRGQNVTFRCDPISEHNRLYWYRQTLGQGPEFLTYFQNEAQLEKSRLLSDRFSAERPKGSFSTLEIQRTEQGDSAMYLCASSFPLPGQGASGELFFGEGSRLTVL.

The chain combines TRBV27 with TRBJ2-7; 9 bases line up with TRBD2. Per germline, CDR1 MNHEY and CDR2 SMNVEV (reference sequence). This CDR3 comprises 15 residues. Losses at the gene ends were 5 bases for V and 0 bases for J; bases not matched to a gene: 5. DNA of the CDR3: TGTGCCAGCAGTCTAGCGGGGCCGAGCTCCTACGAGCAGTACTTC. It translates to CASSLAGPSSYEQYF.

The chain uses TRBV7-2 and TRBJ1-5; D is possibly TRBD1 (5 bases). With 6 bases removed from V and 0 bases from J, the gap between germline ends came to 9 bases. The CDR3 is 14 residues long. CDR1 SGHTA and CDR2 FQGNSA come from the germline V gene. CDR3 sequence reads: CASSAGYSNQPQHF. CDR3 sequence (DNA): TGTGCCAGCAGTGCAGGGTATAGCAATCAGCCCCAGCATTTT.

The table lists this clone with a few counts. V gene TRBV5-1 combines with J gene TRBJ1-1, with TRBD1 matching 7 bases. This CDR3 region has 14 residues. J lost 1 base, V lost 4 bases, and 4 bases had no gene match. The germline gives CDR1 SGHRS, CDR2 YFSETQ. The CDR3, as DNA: TGCGCCAGCAGCCCCCGGACAGGGAACACTGAAGCTTTCTTT. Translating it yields CASSPRTGNTEAFF.

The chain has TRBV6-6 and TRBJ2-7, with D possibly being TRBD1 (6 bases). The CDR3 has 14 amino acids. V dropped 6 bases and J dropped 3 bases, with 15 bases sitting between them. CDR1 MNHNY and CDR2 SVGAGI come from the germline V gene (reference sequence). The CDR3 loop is CASRTTGLDYEQYF. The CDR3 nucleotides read TGTGCCAGCAGGACGACAGGCCTCGACTACGAGCAGTACTTC.

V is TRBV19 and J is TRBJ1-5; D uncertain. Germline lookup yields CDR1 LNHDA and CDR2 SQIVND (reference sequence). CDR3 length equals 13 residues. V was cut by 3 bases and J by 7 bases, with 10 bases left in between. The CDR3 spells CASSIPPGQPQHF. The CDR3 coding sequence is TGTGCCAGTAGTATCCCCCCAGGCCAGCCCCAGCATTTT. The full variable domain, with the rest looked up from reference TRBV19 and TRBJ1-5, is DGGITQSPKYLFRKEGQNVTLSCEQNLNHDAMYWYRQDPGQGLRLIYYSQIVNDFQKGDIAEGYSVSREKKESFPLTVTSAQKNPTAFYLCASSIPPGQPQHFGDGTRLSIL.

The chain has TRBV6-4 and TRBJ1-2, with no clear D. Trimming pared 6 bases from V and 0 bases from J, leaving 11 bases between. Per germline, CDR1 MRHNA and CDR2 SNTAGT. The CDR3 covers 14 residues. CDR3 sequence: CASRPGQANYGYTF. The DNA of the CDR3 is TGTGCCAGCAGACCGGGTCAAGCTAACTATGGCTACACCTTC.

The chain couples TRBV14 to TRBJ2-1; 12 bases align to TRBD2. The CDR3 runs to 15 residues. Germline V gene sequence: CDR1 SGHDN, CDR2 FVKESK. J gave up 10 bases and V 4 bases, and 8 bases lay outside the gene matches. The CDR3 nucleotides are TGTGCCAGCAGCCCACGACTAGCGGGAGTACGGGAGCAGTTCTTC. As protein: CASSPRLAGVREQFF.

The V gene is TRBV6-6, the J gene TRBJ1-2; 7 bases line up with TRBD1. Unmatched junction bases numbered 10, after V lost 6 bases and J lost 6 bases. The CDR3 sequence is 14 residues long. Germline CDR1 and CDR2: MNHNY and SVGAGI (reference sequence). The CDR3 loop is CASSPKQGIHGYTF. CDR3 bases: TGTGCCAGCAGCCCAAAACAGGGGATCCATGGCTACACCTTC.

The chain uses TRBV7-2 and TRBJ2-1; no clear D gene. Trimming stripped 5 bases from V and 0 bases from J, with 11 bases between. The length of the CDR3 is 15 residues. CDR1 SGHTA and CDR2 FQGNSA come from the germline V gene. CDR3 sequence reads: CASSPSSSSYNEQFF. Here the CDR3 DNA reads TGTGCCAGCAGCCCATCGTCCAGCTCCTACAATGAGCAGTTCTTC.

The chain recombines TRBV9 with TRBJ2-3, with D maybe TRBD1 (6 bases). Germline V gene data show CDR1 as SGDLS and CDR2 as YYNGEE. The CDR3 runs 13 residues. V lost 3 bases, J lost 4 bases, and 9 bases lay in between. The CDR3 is CASSAGQSDTQYF. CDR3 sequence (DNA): TGTGCCAGCAGCGCCGGACAGTCAGATACGCAGTATTTT.